This TCR beta chain was identified during a study of graft-versus-host responses after intestinal transplantation. Whole-study results and caveats: Recipient marrow contained GvH clones, some of which appeared first in ileum or blood.

Sequenced by immunoSEQ multiplex PCR; TCRdb stores in-frame clones only, minus some. Of 90,000 to 150,000 clones detected, about 93% appear once; the ten largest clones hold more than 0.1%. About this clone itself: As yet, its antigen is unknown.

V lost 3 bases, J lost 7 bases, and 12 bases lay in between. The CDR3 contains 13 residues. Germline CDR1 reads LNHDA; CDR2 reads SQIVND (reference sequence). The sequence was obtained from a human donor who received an intestinal transplant. The chain has TRBV19 and TRBJ1-2, with D perhaps matching TRBD1 (6 bases). Material: unstimulated CD4+ T cells sorted from spleen or lymph node cells, obtained before intestinal transplant. The CDR3 DNA reads TGTGCCAGTAGTATCACAGGGCCGGGTGGCTACACCTTC. Translating gives CASSITGPGGYTF.